The 13 T cell receptor beta chains listed next were all sequenced from one sample in a study of CD8 T cells in Susac syndrome. The RNA, 0.5 to 1 ug, was put through reverse transcription using random hexamers. In TCRdb, the immunoSEQ multiplex PCR reads were re-called with MiXCR into one record per CDR3 protein. The repertoire holds roughly 130,000 distinct CDR3 sequences, roughly 95% seen once, with roughly 0.13% in the top ten. Sequencing was carried out using CD4+ T cells from PBMCs. The receptors derive from a human donor with Susac syndrome.

The chain joins TRBV20-1 to TRBJ2-1; 11 bases line up with TRBD2. CDR1 and CDR2 (germline): DFQATT, SNEGSKA (reference sequence). The V and J ends lost 2 bases and 5 bases, in that order; junction bases with no gene match: 5. This CDR3 is 15 amino acids long. The CDR3 is CSARNGLAGNNEQFF. Here the CDR3 DNA reads TGCAGTGCTAGAAACGGACTAGCGGGTAACAATGAGCAGTTCTTC.

This rearrangement joins TRBV30 to TRBJ2-1; tentatively, D is TRBD1 or TRBD2 (5 bases each). The V and J ends lost 8 bases and 4 bases respectively, with 15 bases between them. The germline V gene encodes CDR1 GTSNPN and CDR2 SVGIG (reference sequence). The CDR3 is 13 amino acids. The DNA of the CDR3 is TGTGCCGTCAGTCGAGGGGATTACAATGAGCAGTTCTTC. It encodes CAVSRGDYNEQFF.

V usage is TRBV24-1 and J usage is TRBJ2-5; D might be TRBD2 (5 bases). The CDR3 runs to 13 residues. The germline V and J ends were trimmed by 3 bases and 3 bases, with 7 bases remaining between them. The germline CDR1 and CDR2 sequences are KGHDR and SFDVKD. The CDR3 spells CATSDEREETQYF. The CDR3 DNA reads TGTGCCACCAGTGATGAGAGGGAAGAGACCCAGTACTTC.

V is TRBV5-1 and J is TRBJ2-1; D is unresolved. Trimming pared 5 bases from V and 0 bases from J, leaving 9 bases between. This CDR3 spans 14 amino acids. Germline values: CDR1 SGHRS, CDR2 YFSETQ. The CDR3 is CASREISSYNEQFF. In DNA form, the CDR3 reads TGCGCCAGCAGGGAGATCAGCTCCTACAATGAGCAGTTCTTC.

The count of this clonotype is one. This sequence joins TRBV29-1 and TRBJ2-1; no clear D. Per germline, CDR1 SQVTM and CDR2 ANQGSEA. The V end lost 5 bases, the J end lost 7 bases, and 15 bases lay between the germline ends. The CDR3 consists of 13 residues. CDR3 amino acids: CSVHRLFGNEQFF. CDR3 nucleotides: TGCAGCGTTCACAGACTGTTCGGGAATGAGCAGTTCTTC.

J is TRBJ2-1 and V is TRBV12-3 or TRBV12-4; no clear D. V lost 3 bases and J lost 0, with 9 bases in between. The CDR3 loop spans 15 amino acids. CDR3 amino acids: CASSFGGSSYNEQFF. CDR3 nucleotide sequence: TGTGCCAGCAGTTTTGGCGGTAGCTCCTACAATGAGCAGTTCTTC.

The gene calls are TRBV5-1 and TRBJ2-7, with D possibly matching TRBD2 (7 bases). The V and J ends lost 4 bases and 2 bases respectively, with 13 bases between them. Germline loops: CDR1 SGHRS, CDR2 YFSETQ. The CDR3 is 14 residues long. Here the CDR3 DNA reads TGCGCCAGCAGCGGAGGGGGAGGGCCCTACGAGCAGTACTTC. Translating gives CASSGGGGPYEQYF.

The chain employs TRBV15 and TRBJ2-3; D might be TRBD1 or TRBD2, each matching 6 bases. The germline CDR1 and CDR2 sequences are LNHNV and YYDKDF (reference sequence). Trimming shortened V by 0 bases and J by 11 bases, and 9 bases separated the two germline ends. The CDR3 contains 12 residues. CDR3 in amino acids: CATSREQGGQYF. CDR3 coding DNA: TGTGCCACCAGCAGAGAACAGGGAGGGCAGTATTTT. The entire variable domain, with the rest obtained from reference TRBV15 and TRBJ2-3, is as follows: DAMVIQNPRYQVTQFGKPVTLSCSQTLNHNVMYWYQQKSSQAPKLLFHYYDKDFNNEADTPDNFQSRRPNTSFCFLDIRSPGLGDTAMYLCATSREQGGQYFGPGTRLTVL.

The chain employs TRBV29-1 and TRBJ2-1; D uncertain. This CDR3 has 12 residues. Per the germline V gene, CDR1 is SQVTM and CDR2 is ANQGSEA. The V and J ends lost 4 bases and 5 bases respectively, with 9 bases between them. The CDR3 region has the DNA TGCAGCGTTGTAGGCAGACACAATGAGCAGTTCTTC. The encoded protein is CSVVGRHNEQFF.

The J gene is TRBJ2-5, the V gene TRBV6-6; D is ambiguous. The length of the CDR3 is 15 residues. Trimming removed 2 bases at V and 5 bases at J, with 15 bases between. The germline CDR1 and CDR2 sequences are MNHNY and SVGAGI (reference sequence). The chain's CDR3 is CASSYTGEAAETQYF. The CDR3 DNA reads TGTGCCAGCAGTTACACCGGTGAGGCAGCGGAGACCCAGTACTTC.

CDR3: CASSYMDRGDTEAFF. DNA of the CDR3: TGTGCCAGCAGTTACATGGACAGGGGCGACACTGAAGCTTTCTTT. The chain is built from TRBV6-2 or TRBV6-3 and TRBJ1-1, with 9 positions matching TRBD1. This CDR3 has 15 amino acids. Trimming removed 2 bases from V and 3 bases from J; junction bases left unmatched: 4. The germline gives CDR1 MNHEY, CDR2 SVGEGT.

On this clonotype: At one end the junction does not follow the germline gene, possibly because of a read error. The chain is built from TRBV15 and TRBJ2-5; 10 bases are a match to TRBD2. Germline assignment: CDR1 LNHNV and CDR2 YYDKDF (reference sequence). The CDR3 has 14 amino acids. The CDR3 DNA reads as TGTGCCACCAGCAGAGATCCCCTAGCGGGGGTCCCAGAATTC. As protein: CATSRDPLAGVPEF. Variable domain in full (rest from reference TRBV15 and TRBJ2-5): DAMVIQNPRYQVTQFGKPVTLSCSQTLNHNVMYWYQQKSSQAPKLLFHYYDKDFNNEADTPDNFQSRRPNTSFCFLDIRSPGLGDTAMYLCATSRDPLAGVPEFGPGTRLLVL.

V is TRBV4-2 and J is TRBJ2-7; 9 positions agree with TRBD1. Germline V gene lookup returns CDR1 LGHNA and CDR2 YNFKEQ. This CDR3 comprises 15 residues. Trimming cost V 3 bases and J 3 bases; bases outside gene matches: 6. CDR3 region: CASSQRTGVIYEQYF. The CDR3 nucleotides are TGTGCCAGCAGCCAGAGGACAGGGGTTATCTACGAGCAGTACTTC.